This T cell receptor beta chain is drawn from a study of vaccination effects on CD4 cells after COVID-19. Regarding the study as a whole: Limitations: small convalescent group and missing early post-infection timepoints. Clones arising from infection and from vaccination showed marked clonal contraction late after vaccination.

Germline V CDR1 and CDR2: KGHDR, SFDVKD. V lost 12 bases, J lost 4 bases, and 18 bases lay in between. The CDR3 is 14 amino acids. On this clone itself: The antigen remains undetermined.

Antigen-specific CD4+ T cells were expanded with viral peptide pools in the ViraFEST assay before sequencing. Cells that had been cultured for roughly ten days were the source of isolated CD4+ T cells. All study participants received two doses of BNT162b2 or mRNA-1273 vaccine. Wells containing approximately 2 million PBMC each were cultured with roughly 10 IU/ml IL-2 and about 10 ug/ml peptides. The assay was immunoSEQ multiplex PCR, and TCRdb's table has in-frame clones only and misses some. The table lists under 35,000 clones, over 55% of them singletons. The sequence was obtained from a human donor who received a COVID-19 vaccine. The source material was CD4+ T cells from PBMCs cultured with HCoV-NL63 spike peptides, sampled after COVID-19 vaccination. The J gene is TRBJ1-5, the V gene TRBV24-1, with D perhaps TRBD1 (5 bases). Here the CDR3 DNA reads TGTGCCTCTGGGGGATCGGGTTCAAATCAGCCCCAGCATTTT. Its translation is CASGGSGSNQPQHF.